The entry that follows covers one TCR beta chain sequence. Its specificity is not known. The ends were cut back, 6 bases at V and 2 bases at J, with 20 bases in the middle. The CDR3 covers 16 residues. Germline-derived CDR1 and CDR2 are MDHEN and SYDVKM. 13 Jbeta primers and 60 Vbeta primers were used for the PCR. Generated by immunoSEQ multiplex PCR, the TCRdb table keeps only in-frame clones and is missing some. The table has fewer than 200,000 clones, roughly four fifths seen once. This entry belongs to a study of cytomegalovirus exposure and HLA in healthy donors. Study-level background: A prior study identified 90 million to 120 million unique TCR beta sequences from roughly 180 million T cells. Findings of the study overall: TRBV6-2, TRBV6-3 and some other V segments were unresolvable in 87-base-pair reads. It is likely that the observed cluster of highly shared sequence variants was a sequencing artifact.

The sample consisted of PBMCs. The clonotype originates from a man aged 50 to 59 in good health and CMV-seropositive. The chain joins TRBV28 to TRBJ2-7; a weak D match, TRBD1 (5 bases). The CDR3 region is CASSFRTPDSTYEQYF. Here the CDR3 DNA reads TGTGCCAGCAGCTTCCGGACACCTGACTCCACCTACGAGCAGTACTTC.